These T cell receptor beta chains were read from a single sample in a study of T cell responses to AZD1222 COVID-19 vaccine. Libraries were prepared by immunoSEQ multiplex PCR; TCRdb keeps only in-frame clonotypes and omits some of them. The sample includes some 150,000 clones, 88% of them seen just once. This specimen was peripheral blood, taken 28 days after the second AZD1222 dose. These TCRs come from an adult who received the AZD1222 COVID-19 vaccine. Each CDR3 is given with its conserved first and last residue. Each record gives: V gene, D gene, clone size, J gene, CDR3 protein, CDR3 DNA. D genes are given only for firm matches. Expanded clones get a size class; other rows say once, few or many, or leave the size out.

TRBV29-1	.	.	TRBJ1-2	CSVEDDSHYGYTF	TGCAGCGTTGAAGATGACAGCCACTATGGCTACACCTTC
TRBV14	.	.	TRBJ2-7	CASSQPLGRQYF	TGTGCCAGCAGCCAACCGCTGGGAAGGCAGTACTTC
TRBV5-1	.	.	TRBJ1-2	CASSLDSPNYGYTF	TGCGCCAGCAGCCTTGACAGCCCTAACTATGGCTACACCTTC
TRBV6-1	.	.	TRBJ2-1	CASSEAVRQGNNEQFF	TGTGCCAGCAGTGAAGCTGTTAGGCAGGGAAATAACGAGCAGTTCTTC
TRBV11-2	.	.	TRBJ2-7	CASSLGQGFTYEQYF	TGTGCCAGCAGCTTAGGTCAGGGGTTTACTTACGAGCAGTACTTC
TRBV5-4	.	.	TRBJ2-5	CASSPPGIRQETQYF	TGTGCCAGCAGCCCCCCAGGGATCAGGCAAGAGACCCAGTACTTC
TRBV19	TRBD2	.	TRBJ2-2	CASSIAGDTGELFF	TGTGCCAGTAGTATCGCGGGGGACACCGGGGAGCTGTTTTTT
TRBV5-1	TRBD2	.	TRBJ2-1	CASSPLGLAVNNEQFF	TGCGCCAGCAGCCCCCTGGGACTAGCGGTTAACAATGAGCAGTTCTTC
TRBV10-1	TRBD1	.	TRBJ1-6	CASSEDRARTPLHF	TGCGCCAGCAGTGAGGACAGGGCGAGAACACCCCTCCACTTT
TRBV6-6	.	.	TRBJ1-5	CASSGGLDQPQHF	TGTGCCAGCAGTGGGGGGCTAGATCAGCCCCAGCATTTT
TRBV6-1	.	.	TRBJ1-1	CASRERGGSLNTEAFF	TGTGCCAGCAGGGAACGTGGGGGGAGCTTGAACACTGAAGCTTTCTTT
TRBV7-9	.	.	TRBJ1-6	CASSYRRGSPLHF	TGTGCCAGCAGCTACCGGCGGGGTTCACCCCTCCACTTT
TRBV3-1/TRBV3-2	.	.	TRBJ1-1	CASSQARQDTEAFF	TGTGCCAGCAGCCAAGCGCGGCAGGACACTGAAGCTTTCTTT
TRBV4-2	TRBD2	.	TRBJ2-1	CASSQDSSGGSNEQFF	TGTGCCAGCAGCCAAGATTCCAGCGGGGGTTCCAATGAGCAGTTCTTC
TRBV27	.	.	TRBJ2-7	CASSLDPRGRIYEQYF	TGTGCCAGCAGTTTAGATCCGAGAGGGCGCATCTACGAGCAGTACTTC
TRBV10-2	.	.	TRBJ1-2	CASSESTGYYGYTF	TGCGCCAGCAGTGAGTCGACTGGATACTATGGCTACACCTTC
TRBV9	.	.	TRBJ2-3	CASSEHADTQYF	TGTGCCAGCAGCGAGCACGCAGATACGCAGTATTTT
TRBV10-3	TRBD1	.	TRBJ2-6	CAISHGDRGRGANVLTF	TGTGCCATCAGTCACGGGGACAGGGGGAGAGGGGCCAACGTCCTGACTTTC
TRBV5-1	.	.	TRBJ1-2	CASSYDSYGYTF	TGCGCCAGCAGCTATGACTCCTATGGCTACACCTTC
TRBV7-2	.	.	TRBJ2-1	CASSSGLGRGSYNEQFF	TGTGCCAGCAGCTCCGGACTGGGAAGGGGCTCCTACAATGAGCAGTTCTTC
TRBV6-5	TRBD1	.	TRBJ1-5	CASRGQGMGNQPQHF	TGTGCCAGCAGGGGACAGGGAATGGGCAATCAGCCCCAGCATTTT
TRBV6-5	.	.	TRBJ2-7	CASRRSSPLYEQYF	TGTGCCAGCAGACGGTCCTCCCCCCTCTACGAGCAGTACTTC
TRBV20-1	.	.	TRBJ2-5	CSASRYLGNKETQYF	TGCAGTGCTAGTAGATACTTAGGAAATAAAGAGACCCAGTACTTC
TRBV12-5	.	.	TRBJ2-1	CASGHRATYNEQFF	TGTGCTAGTGGTCACCGGGCCACCTACAATGAGCAGTTCTTC
TRBV6-5	.	once	TRBJ1-5	CASSPAGVQPQHF	TGTGCCAGCAGCCCGGCGGGGGTTCAGCCCCAGCATTTT